This T cell receptor (beta chain) was identified during a study of blood T cell repertoires in COVID-19. Study overall: The United States, Italy and Spain were the sources of the acute and convalescent COVID-19 samples. The analysed material was cDNA or gDNA that came from T cells, B-cell-depleted T cells, or PBMCs.

Some clones are missing from TCRdb's copy, which holds only in-frame ones; the method was immunoSEQ multiplex PCR. The table shows 250,000 to 300,000 clones, with approximately 85% occurring only once. CDR3 length: 18 residues. V shed 0 bases and J shed 0 bases, with 14 bases lying between them. From germline, CDR1 is LGHNA and CDR2 YNFKEQ. The TCR sequence derives from a man aged 50-60 years with active or convalescent COVID-19. The chain uses TRBV4-2 and TRBJ1-4; possibly TRBD1 for D (5 bases). Material for sequencing was peripheral blood. CDR3 sequence (DNA): TGTGCCAGCAGCCAAGACCGGGGGACTCCTACAACTAATGAAAAACTGTTTTTT. It codes for CASSQDRGTPTTNEKLFF.